This T cell receptor (beta chain) was profiled in a study of T cells after posttransplantation cyclophosphamide. Findings and limits, study-wide: Tissue-infiltrating T cells from skin or gut overlapped little with blood T cells. Recipient CMV seropositivity and CMV reactivation strongly tracked TRB clonality.

This clone occurred once. Its specificity is unknown. Using immunoSEQ multiplex PCR, the repertoire was profiled, and TCRdb retains in-frame clones only, with some absent. The data show roughly 18,000 clones, less than 90% seen once. On the day of bone marrow donation, the related graft donor provided peripheral blood. CDR1 is SQVTM and CDR2 is ANQGSEA in the germline V gene. The CDR3 is made up of 11 amino acids. V lost 7 bases to trimming and J lost 6 bases, with 9 bases between them. The receptor's source is a man aged 25-40 years in good health and a related stem cell transplant donor. The specimen was memory CD4+ T cells sorted from blood. This chain joins TRBV29-1 and TRBJ1-4; maybe TRBD1 (6 bases). The CDR3 spells CSARQDEKLFF. CDR3 sequence (DNA): TGCAGCGCCCGACAGGATGAAAAACTGTTTTTT.